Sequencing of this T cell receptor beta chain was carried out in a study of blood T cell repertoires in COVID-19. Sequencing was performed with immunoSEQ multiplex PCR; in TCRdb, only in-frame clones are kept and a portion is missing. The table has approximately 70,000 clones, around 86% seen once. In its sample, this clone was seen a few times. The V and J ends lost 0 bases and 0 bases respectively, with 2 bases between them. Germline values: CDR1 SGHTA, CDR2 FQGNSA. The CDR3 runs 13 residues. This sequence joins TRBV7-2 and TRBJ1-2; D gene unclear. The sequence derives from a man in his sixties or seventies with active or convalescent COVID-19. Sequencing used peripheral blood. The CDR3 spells CASSLASNYGYTF. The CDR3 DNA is TGTGCCAGCAGCTTAGCCTCTAACTATGGCTACACCTTC.